Below, 4 T cell receptor beta chains from the same sample are listed, as sequenced in a study of CD8 T cells in Susac syndrome. Random hexamers were used to reverse transcribe the RNA input (about 0.45 to 1 ug). TCRdb fed the immunoSEQ multiplex PCR reads into MiXCR, producing one record per CDR3 protein. The sample lists 100,000 or so distinct CDR3 sequences; 95% were seen once. Sequencing was carried out using CD8+ T cells from PBMCs. The receptors stem from a human donor with Susac syndrome.

The chain is built from TRBV27 and TRBJ2-7; D is ambiguous. V was shortened by 2 bases and J by 2 bases, with 7 bases between the two germline ends. The CDR3 covers 13 residues. The germline V gene encodes CDR1 MNHEY and CDR2 SMNVEV (reference sequence). CDR3 DNA sequence: TGTGCCAGCAGTTTAGACATTACCTACGAGCAGTACTTC. This codes for CASSLDITYEQYF.

The chain uses TRBV29-1 and TRBJ2-1; D is perhaps TRBD1 (6 bases). CDR3 length equals 14 residues. The germline V gene has CDR1 SQVTM and CDR2 ANQGSEA. Trimming left V 7 bases short and J 2 bases short, with 15 bases between. The CDR3 is CSAQGGSTYNEQFF. As DNA, the CDR3 is TGCAGCGCCCAAGGGGGATCCACCTACAATGAGCAGTTCTTC.

This sequence joins TRBV12-2 and TRBJ2-7; the D call TRBD1 from the table was never checked on the DNA. TRBV12-2 is a recognized pseudogene. The CDR3 is made up of 11 amino acids. CDR3 residues: CASRVPYEQYF. The CDR3 nucleotides are TGTGCAAGTCGCGTCCCTTACGAGCAGTACTTC.

There are a few counts of this clonotype. This chain connects TRBV7-8 to TRBJ1-1; 7 positions match TRBD1. V lost 4 bases, J lost 11 bases, and 4 bases stayed unmatched. The CDR3 has 11 amino acids. Germline V gene lookup returns CDR1 SGHVS and CDR2 FQNEAQ. In DNA, the CDR3 is TGTGCCAGCAGCTCGACAGGGTTGGCTTTCTTT. Its protein product is CASSSTGLAFF.